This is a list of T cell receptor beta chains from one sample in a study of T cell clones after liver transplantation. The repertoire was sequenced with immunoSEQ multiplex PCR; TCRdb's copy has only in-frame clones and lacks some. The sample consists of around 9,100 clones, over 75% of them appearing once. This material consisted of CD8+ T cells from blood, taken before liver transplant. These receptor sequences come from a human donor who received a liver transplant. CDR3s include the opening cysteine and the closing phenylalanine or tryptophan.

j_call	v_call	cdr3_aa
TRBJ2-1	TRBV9	CASTSSSYNEQFF
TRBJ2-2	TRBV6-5	CASRPDTNTGELFF
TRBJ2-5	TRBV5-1	CASSLLPAETQYF
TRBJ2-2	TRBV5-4	CASGPGGNTGELFF
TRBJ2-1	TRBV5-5	CASSLNEQFF
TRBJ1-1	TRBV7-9	CASSLGGGLNTEAFF
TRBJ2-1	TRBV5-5	CASSLVLVTHNEQFF
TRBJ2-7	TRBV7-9	CASSLGSVPYEQYF
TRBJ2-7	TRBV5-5	CASSSSSYEQYF
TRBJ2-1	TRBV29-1	CSPQGLAEPYNEQFF
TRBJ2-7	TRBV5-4	CASSFRLDYEQYF
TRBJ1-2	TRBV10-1	CASSDGGGYTF
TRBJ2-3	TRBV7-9	CASSLAGNLADTQYF
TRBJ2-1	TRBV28	CASSSRLAENEQFF
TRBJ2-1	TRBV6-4	CASSERGARGYNEQFF
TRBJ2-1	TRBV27	CASSPEWTDSYNEQFF
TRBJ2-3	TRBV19	CASSIDRDIAGTQYF
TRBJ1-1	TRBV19	CASSPRGSLIMNTEAFF
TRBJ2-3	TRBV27	CATRTSGGLNPTDTQYF
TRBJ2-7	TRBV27	CASSFSGGREQYF
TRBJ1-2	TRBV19	CASTTDGTAYGYTF
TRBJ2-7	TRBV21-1	CARGGVCAGEQYF
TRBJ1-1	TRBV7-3	CASSLAGGNTEAFF
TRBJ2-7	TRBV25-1	CASTGAYEQYF